This TCR beta chain was found in a study of regulatory T cells in long-lasting Graves disease. Broader study findings: Persistent Graves' patients showed a TCR diversity that was lower than that of newly diagnosed ones.

According to the study, TCR beta libraries were built with iRepertoire HTBI primers and CDR3-region Arm-PCR. Original data processing: Identification across samples found approximately 67 TRBV and 15 or so TRBJ segments. MiXCR was run by TCRdb on the multiplex PCR reads, yielding one entry per CDR3 protein. For this entry, the V and J calls and clone size follow TCRdb and not the study's own pipeline. The sample contains 250,000 to 400,000 distinct CDR3 sequences, 15% to 20% of which appear only once. The germline gives CDR1 SGHNT, CDR2 YYREEE (reference sequence). The V gene lost 0 bases and the J gene lost 8 bases, with 8 bases spanning the gap. CDR3 length equals 12 residues. A note on this clonotype: The antigen is not known.

Time point reported: newly diagnosed GD, antithyroid drugs for less than 3 months. Extracted PBMC RNA gave rise to the TCR library. Those enrolled as patients came out of an endocrinology department in Xi'an, China. Specimen: peripheral blood mononuclear cells (PBMCs), collected at new diagnosis, from a patient treated with antithyroid drugs. V is TRBV5-4 and J is TRBJ1-2; D is possibly TRBD1 (6 bases). The clonotype was recovered from a female donor with Graves disease. CDR3 in amino acids: CASSLDGGGYTF. CDR3 bases: TGTGCCAGCAGCTTGGATGGGGGCGGCTACACCTTC.